This T cell receptor beta chain was sequenced in a study of blood T cell repertoires in COVID-19. J was trimmed by 11 bases and V by 6 bases; bases with no gene match: 13. The CDR3 runs 14 residues. Germline values: CDR1 MNHEY, CDR2 SMNVEV (reference sequence). Clones were read by immunoSEQ multiplex PCR, and TCRdb kept only the in-frame ones, dropping some. The table shows more than 300,000 clones, with about 89% occurring only once. Sample: peripheral blood. The TCR originated in a young man who had recovered from COVID-19. This sequence joins TRBV27 and TRBJ1-1; 9 bases line up with TRBD1. CDR3: CASSTNSGTGSAFF. The CDR3 bases are TGTGCCAGCAGCACCAATTCCGGGACAGGGTCCGCTTTCTTT.